Sequencing of this T cell receptor (beta chain) was carried out in a study of shared clonotypes between healthy human individuals. Repertoires were generated with immunoSEQ multiplex PCR, while TCRdb's copy carries only in-frame clones and drops some. The table records some 980,000 clones, about three quarters of them present only once. Every contributor of samples was a Caucasian grown-up residing in Nashville, Tennessee. The investigators split CD4+ cells into a CD45RA+ naive subset and a CD45RA-negative memory subset. V gave up 8 bases and J gave up 4 bases, with 14 bases separating them. Per the germline V gene, CDR1 is SNHLY and CDR2 is FYNNEI. The CDR3 consists of 14 residues. There are a few counts of this clone. Antigen specificity is unknown. General study results and limits: When naive CD4 clonotypes were compared across four donors, 5% to 5.5% were shared. A limitation of the genetic and exposure-history diversity represented arose from few donors.

Sequenced input: memory CD4+ T cells sorted from blood. Subset denoted: CD45RA-negative fraction. The receptor comes from a man between 18 and 35 years old in good health. V is TRBV2 and J is TRBJ2-2; D uncertain. In DNA, the CDR3 is TGTGCCAGCCGCGTTAAAGACCTCACCGGGGAGCTGTTTTTT. It translates to CASRVKDLTGELFF.